The 16 T cell receptor beta chains reported below all come from one sample, sequenced in a study of CD8+ T cells in alopecia areata. cDNA reverse transcribed from extracted RNA served as the sequencing template. Method: immunoSEQ multiplex PCR; TCRdb's copy keeps in-frame clones and lacks some. The sample contains 150,000 to 180,000 clones, around half of which appear only once. The material sequenced was CD8+ T cells sorted from blood, taken at week 0. The receptors shown here come from a human donor with alopecia areata.

This clone was found a few times. The gene calls are TRBV5-1 and TRBJ2-1; 8 bases fit TRBD2. V dropped 4 bases and J dropped 8; count of bases not matched to a gene: 5. Germline CDR1 and CDR2: SGHRS and YFSETQ. The CDR3 consists of 13 residues. Here the CDR3 DNA reads TGCGCCAGCAGCCAGACTAGCGTCGATGAGCAGTTCTTC. It is translated as CASSQTSVDEQFF.

This clone was observed a few times. The chain combines TRBV29-1 with TRBJ2-1; 8 nucleotides line up with TRBD2. This CDR3 region has 11 residues. Germline V gene sequence: CDR1 SQVTM, CDR2 ANQGSEA. With 6 bases clipped from V and 7 bases from J, the junction kept 2 bases outside the gene matches. This CDR3 is CSVPGGNEQFF. The DNA for the CDR3 is TGCAGCGTCCCGGGGGGGAATGAGCAGTTCTTC.

This clone was seen once. The chain carries TRBV29-1 and TRBJ2-3; 7 bases are shared with TRBD1. With 1 base clipped from V and 0 bases from J, the junction kept 7 bases outside the gene matches. Germline CDR1 SQVTM, CDR2 ANQGSEA. CDR3 length: 16 amino acids. CDR3 coding DNA: TGCAGCGTTGAAGGGTTGGGGGACAGTAGCACAGATACGCAGTATTTT. It codes for CSVEGLGDSSTDTQYF.

CDR3 nucleotide sequence: TGTGCTAGTGGTTTGTCCGTCAATGAGCAGTTCTTC. It specifies CASGLSVNEQFF. J is TRBJ2-1 and V is TRBV12-5; D is uncertain. There are 12 residues in the CDR3. Germline V gene data show CDR1 as LGHNT and CDR2 as FRNRAP. V lost 2 bases, J lost 6 bases, and 5 bases lay in between. The full variable domain, its missing parts supplied by reference TRBV12-5 and TRBJ2-1, is DARVTQTPRHKVTEMGQEVTMRCQPILGHNTVFWYRQTMMQGLELLAYFRNRAPLDDSGMPKDRFSAEMPDATLATLKIQPSEPRDSAVYFCASGLSVNEQFFGPGTRLTVL.

There are a few counts of this clone. The chain links TRBV21-1 to TRBJ1-5. TRBV21-1 counts as a pseudogene. CDR3 size: 9 residues. CDR3 protein: CASPQPQHF. CDR3 coding DNA: TGTGCCAGCCCTCAGCCCCAGCATTTT.

This clone has more than one count but fewer than ten. The J gene is TRBJ2-7, the V gene TRBV5-6, with D tentatively TRBD2 (6 bases). Germline assignment: CDR1 SGHDT and CDR2 YYEEEE. Trimming cost V 4 bases and J 2 bases, with 13 bases left between them. The CDR3 extends over 14 amino acids. CDR3 in amino acids: CASSQGRGTYEQYF. The CDR3 region has the DNA TGTGCCAGCAGCCAGGGACGGGGGACCTACGAGCAGTACTTC.

DNA of the CDR3: TGCAGCGTTGCCGGGACAGGCGAAAACATTCAGTACTTC. Residues: CSVAGTGENIQYF. The V gene is TRBV29-1, the J gene TRBJ2-4; 8 bases are shared with TRBD1. The CDR3 has 13 residues. The J segment lost 5 bases and the V segment lost 4 bases, leaving 4 bases of the junction unmatched. Germline V gives CDR1 SQVTM, CDR2 ANQGSEA.

A word on this clone: Other DNA sequences in the same sample also yield this CDR3. The V call is TRBV9, the J call TRBJ2-7; D call uncertain. V was cut by 3 bases and J by 3 bases, with 7 bases left in between. Germline V gene sequence: CDR1 SGDLS, CDR2 YYNGEE. The CDR3 length is 12 residues. CDR3 protein: CASSGESYEQYF. CDR3 coding DNA: TGTGCCAGCAGCGGCGAAAGCTACGAGCAGTACTTC.

The J gene is TRBJ2-3, the V gene TRBV13; D might be TRBD2 (5 bases). CDR3 size: 14 residues. V gave up 4 bases and J gave up 5 bases, with 13 bases separating them. CDR1 is PRHDT, CDR2 FYEKMQ, per germline (reference sequence). The CDR3 spells CASSSPLAGDTQYF. DNA of the CDR3: TGTGCCAGCAGCTCACCTCTAGCAGGAGATACGCAGTATTTT.

The rearrangement links TRBV6-5 to TRBJ2-7; 8 nucleotides match TRBD1. Losses at the gene ends were 2 bases for V and 3 bases for J; bases not matched to a gene: 6. Germline V gene sequence: CDR1 MNHEY, CDR2 SVGAGI. The CDR3 length is 15 residues. CDR3 region: CASSYPGDRGYEQYF. In nucleotides, the CDR3 is TGTGCCAGCAGTTACCCCGGCGACAGGGGCTACGAGCAGTACTTC.

This chain links TRBV29-1 with TRBJ2-7; TRBD1 agrees at 10 bases. Germline trimming cut 4 bases from V and 6 bases from J; bases unmatched to any gene: 9. The CDR3 consists of 14 residues. CDR1 is SQVTM and CDR2 is ANQGSEA in the germline V gene. As DNA, the CDR3 is TGCAGCGTTGTTAGGATTGACAGGGGGCGCGAGCAGTACTTC. The encoded protein is CSVVRIDRGREQYF.

This chain connects TRBV6-6 to TRBJ1-2; TRBD1 matches at 8 bases. Germline values: CDR1 MNHNY, CDR2 SVGAGI (reference sequence). The J segment lost 5 bases and the V segment lost 5 bases, leaving 4 bases of the junction unmatched. CDR3 length: 13 amino acids. The CDR3 region has the DNA TGTGCCAGCAGTCACGGACAGGGATATGGCTACACCTTC. This translates into CASSHGQGYGYTF.

The sample holds a few counts of this clone. V and J are TRBV29-1 and TRBJ1-2; D is ambiguous. Germline loops: CDR1 SQVTM, CDR2 ANQGSEA. This CDR3 has 12 amino acids. V gave up 2 bases and J gave up 2 bases, with 6 bases separating them. CDR3 DNA sequence: TGCAGCGTTGAATTGGGGAACTATGGCTACACCTTC. It yields the protein CSVELGNYGYTF.

The chain uses TRBV25-1 and TRBJ2-3, with D possibly TRBD2 on 6 matching bases. Germline loops: CDR1 MGHDK, CDR2 SYGVNS. V lost 3 bases to trimming and J lost 0 bases, with 10 bases between them. The CDR3 is 15 amino acids. The CDR3 region has the DNA TGTGCCAGCAGTGAGTCCGGACTAAGCACAGATACGCAGTATTTT. It encodes CASSESGLSTDTQYF.

CDR3 protein: CSVKGQGSGELFF. The CDR3 DNA sequence: TGCAGCGTAAAGGGACAGGGGTCCGGGGAGCTGTTTTTT. The rearrangement links TRBV29-1 to TRBJ2-2, with 10 bases identical to TRBD1. Germline trimming cut 6 bases from V and 6 bases from J; bases unmatched to any gene: 4. The CDR3 is 13 residues long. The germline CDR1 and CDR2 sequences are SQVTM and ANQGSEA.

This sequence joins TRBV12-5 and TRBJ1-1; unclear D gene. V was shortened by 6 bases and J by 2 bases, with 10 bases between the two germline ends. Germline CDR1 is LGHNT and CDR2 is FRNRAP. This CDR3 has 13 residues. In DNA, the CDR3 is TGTGCTAGTGGGGTCCCAGCTAACACTGAAGCTTTCTTT. It codes for CASGVPANTEAFF. The full variable domain, completed using reference TRBV12-5 and TRBJ1-1, is DARVTQTPRHKVTEMGQEVTMRCQPILGHNTVFWYRQTMMQGLELLAYFRNRAPLDDSGMPKDRFSAEMPDATLATLKIQPSEPRDSAVYFCASGVPANTEAFFGQGTRLTVV.